Each of the 20 T cell receptor beta chains below was sequenced from the same sample in a study of T cells in Graves' hyperthyroidism and ophthalmopathy. Authors of the study amplified TCR beta CDR3 regions from RNA transcripts. Researchers ran a first-round RT-PCR on the TCR CDR3 using the HTBI primer set. MiXCR, applied by TCRdb to the multiplex PCR reads, yields one record per CDR3 protein. The repertoire holds around 580,000 distinct CDR3 sequences, with roughly 46% as singletons. The specimen was peripheral blood or thyroid tissue (not recorded which). These TCRs come from a young woman with Graves' hyperthyroidism.

The table lists this clonotype with many counts. The chain uses TRBV4-1 and TRBJ1-2; weak D call: TRBD1 (6 bases). Trimming left V 1 base short and J 6 bases short, with 21 bases between. Germline CDR1 MGHRA, CDR2 YSYEKL. This CDR3 contains 17 residues. The CDR3 bases are TGCGCCAGCAGCCAAGTCTTCAGGGGTCGACTGGCGAATGGCTACACCTTC. Protein product: CASSQVFRGRLANGYTF.

The chain has TRBV19 and TRBJ1-2, with a weak D call TRBD1 (6 bases). CDR3 length: 14 residues. The V end lost 5 bases, the J end lost 3 bases, and 13 bases lay between the germline ends. The germline gives CDR1 LNHDA, CDR2 SQIVND (reference sequence). In DNA form, the CDR3 reads TGTGCCAGTAGTCAGGACAGTAACGACTATGGCTACACCTTC. Amino acid sequence: CASSQDSNDYGYTF. The whole variable domain, filled in from reference TRBV19 and TRBJ1-2, reads DGGITQSPKYLFRKEGQNVTLSCEQNLNHDAMYWYRQDPGQGLRLIYYSQIVNDFQKGDIAEGYSVSREKKESFPLTVTSAQKNPTAFYLCASSQDSNDYGYTFGSGTRLTVV.

The table lists this clonotype with many counts. The CDR3 loop is CASSGMREQYF. The CDR3 nucleotides read TGTGCCAGCAGTGGGATGAGGGAGCAGTACTTC. The gene calls are TRBV6-2 or TRBV6-3 and TRBJ2-7; D is ambiguous. Germline V gene data show CDR1 as MNHEY and CDR2 as SVGEGT. V gave up 5 bases and J gave up 7 bases, with 9 bases separating them. The CDR3 contains 11 residues.

This clonotype was counted a few times. The V call is TRBV18, the J call TRBJ2-5; D is unresolved. V lost 8 bases to trimming and J lost 2 bases, with 6 bases between them. The germline V gene has CDR1 KGHSH and CDR2 LQKENI. This CDR3 is built from 11 residues. The CDR3, as DNA: TGTGCCAGCAAATCACAAGAGACCCAGTACTTC. Its translation is CASKSQETQYF.

In DNA form, the CDR3 reads TGTGCCAGCAGTTATAAAGAAGCCAGACCGAACACCGGGGAGCTGTTTTTT. Its translation: CASSYKEARPNTGELFF. This chain connects TRBV6-5 to TRBJ2-2; D gene ambiguous. Germline-derived CDR1 and CDR2 are MNHEY and SVGAGI. The CDR3 runs 17 residues. Trimming cost V 3 bases and J 0 bases, with 14 bases left between them.

Points on this clonotype: Just one base apart from a much larger clone, this may be a read error. The gene calls are TRBV5-1 and TRBJ1-4; the D gene is possibly TRBD1 (5 bases). Germline lookup yields CDR1 SGHRS and CDR2 YFSETQ. This CDR3 is built from 16 residues. V shed 7 bases and J shed 3 bases, with 19 bases lying between them. The CDR3 DNA is TGCGCCAGCGCGAAAACTGGGGCGGCAGCTAATGAAAAACTGTTTTTT. Translated: CASAKTGAAANEKLFF.

This clonotype was observed many times. J is TRBJ1-5 and V is TRBV5-6; possible D gene TRBD1, 6 bases. The germline V gene encodes CDR1 SGHDT and CDR2 YYEEEE. V was trimmed by 2 bases and J by 3 bases, leaving 9 bases between them. The CDR3 spans 14 residues. In DNA, the CDR3 is TGTGCCAGCAGCTTCCCAGGGGACAATCAGCCCCAGCATTTT. As protein: CASSFPGDNQPQHF. The full variable domain, rest sourced from reference TRBV5-6 and TRBJ1-5, is DAGVTQSPTHLIKTRGQQVTLRCSPKSGHDTVSWYQQALGQGPQFIFQYYEEEERQRGNFPDRFSGHQFPNYSSELNVNALLLGDSALYLCASSFPGDNQPQHFGDGTRLSIL.

This sequence joins TRBV6-5 and TRBJ1-1, with D possibly being TRBD1 (6 bases). This CDR3 comprises 14 residues. CDR1 and CDR2 from the germline V gene are MNHEY and SVGAGI. V was cut by 8 bases and J by 5 bases, with 18 bases left in between. The CDR3, as DNA: TGTGCCAGCGAGATGAAGGGGGGGGGAACTGAAGCTTTCTTT. As protein: CASEMKGGGTEAFF.

This clonotype has more than one count but fewer than ten. V is TRBV28 and J is TRBJ1-2; no clear D gene. The germline gives CDR1 MDHEN, CDR2 SYDVKM. Trimming stripped 2 bases from V and 0 bases from J, with 10 bases between. The CDR3 is 15 residues long. The CDR3 DNA sequence: TGTGCCAGCAGTTTAGAGGTCACCCCTAACTATGGCTACACCTTC. Residues: CASSLEVTPNYGYTF.

Points on this clonotype: This may be a read error, as it is one base from a much larger clone. The CDR3 DNA follows: TGTGCCAGCAGTTTGAGAGGTGCCGAGAAATACAAGCAGTACTTC. Its translation is CASSLRGAEKYKQYF. The chain employs TRBV12-3 or TRBV12-4 and TRBJ2-7; D is undetermined. The V end was cut by 3 bases, the J end by 8 bases, with 20 bases between. CDR3 size: 15 residues.

This clonotype was recorded only once. CDR3 loop: CASAKGGGTTGELFF. CDR3 nucleotide sequence: TGTGCCAGCGCAAAGGGGGGGGGGACGACCGGGGAGCTGTTTTTT. This chain uses TRBV7-8 with TRBJ2-2, with a tentative D call TRBD2 (7 bases). The CDR3 loop spans 15 amino acids. V lost 8 bases and J 5 bases, leaving 18 bases between the germline ends. CDR1 SGHVS and CDR2 FQNEAQ come from the germline V gene.

This clonotype was seen at least ten times. The chain employs TRBV15 and TRBJ1-5; D is perhaps TRBD1 (5 bases). CDR3 length: 17 amino acids. Trimming pared 0 bases from V and 6 bases from J, leaving 18 bases between. Germline CDR1 is LNHNV and CDR2 is YYDKDF (reference sequence). DNA for the CDR3: TGTGCCACCAGCAGAGATTTTTTTGGGGCTGCGGGTCAGCCCCAGCATTTT. Protein product: CATSRDFFGAAGQPQHF.

This clonotype was seen many times. V and J are TRBV6-2 or TRBV6-3 and TRBJ2-5, with 9 bases lining up with TRBD2. From germline, CDR1 is MNHEY and CDR2 SVGEGT. The CDR3 contains 14 residues. V was clipped by 3 bases and J by 5 bases; unmatched bases: 4. CDR3 in amino acids: CASSYRSGGETQYF. The CDR3 region has the DNA TGTGCCAGCAGTTATCGCAGCGGGGGGGAGACCCAGTACTTC.

Concerning this clonotype itself: The CDR3 ends on some other residue instead of the conserved phenylalanine or tryptophan, so this is likely a read error. The DNA is omitted, as the CDR3 cannot be located on it reliably, and the CDR3 follows TCRdb's listing. This rearrangement joins TRBV20-1 to TRBJ1-4; TRBD1 is the table's D call, not checked against the DNA. The V gene's germline CDR1 is DFQATT and CDR2 SNEGSKA (reference sequence). The CDR3 spans 8 residues, counting both ends. The CDR3 protein is CSASPSPY.

This clonotype is a singleton in its sample. CDR3 DNA: TGCAGTGCTAGAGATAGGGGGGGCACAGATACGCAGTATTTT. Amino acids: CSARDRGGTDTQYF. This chain uses TRBV20-1 with TRBJ2-3; the D gene could be TRBD1 or TRBD2 (6 bases each). CDR1 is DFQATT and CDR2 is SNEGSKA in the germline V gene (reference sequence). The ends were cut back, 0 bases at V and 1 base at J, with 8 bases in the middle. The CDR3 sequence is 14 residues long.

The rearrangement links TRBV7-2 to TRBJ2-7; D unclear. The CDR3 contains 12 residues. The V end lost 3 bases, the J end lost 5 bases, and 8 bases lay between the germline ends. The V gene's germline CDR1 is SGHTA and CDR2 FQGNSA. CDR3 nucleotides: TGTGCCAGCAGCTTTTGGGCGGACGAGCAGTACTTC. It translates to CASSFWADEQYF.

This clonotype was counted at least ten times. V gene TRBV5-1 combines with J gene TRBJ1-4, with 9 bases that match TRBD1. This CDR3 spans 15 amino acids. With V trimmed by 2 bases and J by 6 bases, 5 bases remained unmatched. The germline V gene has CDR1 SGHRS and CDR2 YFSETQ. The CDR3 region has the DNA TGCGCCAGCAGCTTTCGGACAGGGGAGGATGAAAAACTGTTTTTT. Amino acid sequence: CASSFRTGEDEKLFF. The variable domain in full, with the rest retrieved from reference TRBV5-1 and TRBJ1-4, is KAGVTQTPRYLIKTRGQQVTLSCSPISGHRSVSWYQQTPGQGLQFLFEYFSETQRNKGNFPGRFSGRQFSNSRSEMNVSTLELGDSALYLCASSFRTGEDEKLFFGSGTQLSVL.

Points on this clonotype: A much larger clone differs by one base, so this may be a read error. This sequence joins TRBV6-2 or TRBV6-3 and TRBJ2-7; D may be TRBD1 (5 bases). In germline, CDR1 is MNHEY, CDR2 SVGEGT. This CDR3 has 15 amino acids. The CDR3 loop is CACSSRTHDPYEQYF. In nucleotides, the CDR3 is TGTGCCTGCAGCTCCCGGACACACGACCCCTACGAGCAGTACTTC.

The V gene is TRBV18, the J gene TRBJ2-7; D is possibly TRBD1 or TRBD2 (5 bases each). The CDR3 length is 15 residues. CDR1 KGHSH and CDR2 LQKENI come from the germline V gene. The germline V and J ends were trimmed by 0 bases and 6 bases, with 15 bases remaining between them. CDR3 residues: CASSPPGRLRGEQYF. The CDR3 DNA reads as TGTGCCAGCTCACCACCGGGACGGCTACGGGGCGAGCAGTACTTC.

This clonotype was counted at least ten times. The gene calls are TRBV18 and TRBJ1-1, with D uncertain. Germline CDR1 is KGHSH and CDR2 is LQKENI. Trimming removed 2 bases from V and 0 bases from J, with 13 bases in between. This CDR3 is built from 16 residues. The CDR3 coding sequence is TGTGCCAGCTCACCAGAATTGTCACGGCTGAACACTGAAGCTTTCTTT. Translated, it gives CASSPELSRLNTEAFF.